The entry below describes one T cell receptor (beta chain). Its antigen is as yet unknown. TCRdb keeps only in-frame clones here, not all; method: immunoSEQ multiplex PCR. The sample holds about 480,000 clones, around 85% seen once. Stated treatment: 15 to 20 received Ad26.COV2.S at low or high dose, single or two shots; 5 received placebo; per-sample allocation not given. Collection of samples fell on day 63 after the first vaccine or placebo injection. This CDR3 contains 12 residues. Trimming cost V 4 bases and J 0 bases, with 3 bases left between them. Germline values: CDR1 SEHNR, CDR2 FQNEAQ (reference sequence). These data originate in a study of Ad26.COV2.S vaccination and SARS-CoV-2 variants. Study-level results: Measurements of TCR breadth and depth may have given underestimates of the total T cell responses.

This clonotype was sampled from a person between 18 and 65 years old who received the Ad26.COV2.S COVID-19 vaccine or a placebo. The V call is TRBV7-9, the J call TRBJ2-5, with D unclear. Specimen: peripheral blood, collected in a trial of Ad26.COV2.S vaccine versus placebo. The CDR3 bases are TGTGCCAGCAGCTCGTACCAAGAGACCCAGTACTTC. This gives the protein CASSSYQETQYF. The whole variable domain, remainder taken from reference TRBV7-9 and TRBJ2-5, is DTGVSQNPRHKITKRGQNVTFRCDPISEHNRLYWYRQTLGQGPEFLTYFQNEAQLEKSRLLSDRFSAERPKGSFSTLEIQRTEQGDSAMYLCASSSYQETQYFGPGTRLLVL.